This T cell receptor beta chain was recorded in a study of cytomegalovirus exposure and HLA in healthy donors (dated by TCRdb to the late 2010s). For context, the study as a whole: According to an earlier analysis of several hundred of the donors, about 170 million T cells yielded some 120 million unique TCR beta sequences and approximately 300 Gb of sequence data. About 280 gigabases of sequencing data and roughly 90 million unique TCR sequences were included in an early release covering under 650 HLA-typed donors. Among the roughly 380 genotyped donors, approximately 77% belonged to the genetic ancestry cluster associated with self-reported Caucasian donors. The study was designed to test whether signatures of past pathogen exposure could be identified by cataloging public T cell receptors. Using immunosequencing, the study profiled T cell repertoires from about 620 subjects and related those repertoires to cytomegalovirus serostatus. In addition to the first cohort of approximately 670 subjects, a separate validation cohort of over 90 different subjects was used. High-throughput TCR immunosequencing, statistical association of individual TCRs with disease status, and machine learning were combined to predict cytomegalovirus infection status. To study patterns of TCR occurrence, a later analysis re-analyzed previously published TCR beta repertoires from 650 to 750 donors and added high-resolution HLA genotyping. Rather than using new phenotypic data, the later analysis identified candidate immune exposures from TCR beta sequences and from how often those sequences occurred across donors. In an earlier analysis of 550 to 700 of the donors, high-throughput TCR beta sequencing was used to judge whether each TCR beta V gene segment behaved as functional or pseudogenic. Donor age, sex, ethnicity and CMV serostatus were collected together with the repertoire data. A later genetic analysis used genome-wide SNP genotypes for about 60% of the roughly 670 donors, treating that subset as a discovery cohort. Every discovery cohort repertoire had been produced on one sequencing platform. Class I and class II HLA loci were covered by the typing at four-digit resolution. The number of donors typed differed by locus, with about 629-630 for A, B, C, DRB1 and DQB1, approximately 500 for DQA1, some 570 for DPA1, and 400 to 490 for DPB1. Because of strong linkage in the cohort, roughly five DR-DQ haplotypes were treated as single units for association and clustering. On average, roughly 240,000 unique TCR beta nucleotide sequences were sequenced per donor among a few hundred genotyped donors of the cohort, with 15% to 20% of those sequences being non-productive.

The receptor library was made with the immunoSEQ multiplex PCR assay. For the multiplex PCR, a mixture combining 60 forward primers for TCR Vbeta segments and 13 reverse primers for TCR Jbeta segments was used. The CDR3 region of rearranged TCR beta genes was amplified from genomic DNA with a multiplex PCR assay. On the Illumina HiSeq System, the amplified TCR beta libraries were sequenced as 87-base-pair reads. Turning to the authors' computational methods: A later analysis counted some 74 million unique TCR beta chains across the 666 repertoires, and some 11 million of these chains were shared by at least two donors. Raw reads were error-corrected and collapsed into unique sequences by a nearest-neighbor algorithm in which closely related sequences were merged to remove PCR and sequencing errors. V, D and J gene segments were assigned by aligning CDR3 sequences to IMGT reference sequences. For a sequence to be retained, a match of at least six nucleotides was required to both a V gene segment and a J gene segment. Rearrangements were classified as productive when the CDR3 lacked stop codons and remained in frame with V and J, and all other rearrangements were classified as non-productive. Following IMGT convention, CDR3 was defined as the stretch from the second conserved V-encoded cysteine up to the conserved J-encoded phenylalanine. Sequences without an unambiguous match to a single V gene segment were excluded from the earlier analysis of approximately 560 of the donors. An earlier analysis of almost 600 of the donors classified V segments as functional when productive rearrangements were above 56.7% and as segregating when the standard deviation between donors was above 5%. A statistical classification framework was built to diagnose cytomegalovirus status from the catalog of TCR beta chain sequences. V and J gene assignment, in a later analysis, came from comparing TCR nucleotide sequences with IMGT/GENE-DB human TR gene sequences. Using the TCRdist pipeline, a later analysis assigned CDR3 sequences along with most-parsimonious VDJ recombination scenarios. A later analysis defined each TCR beta chain by its CDR3 amino acid sequence plus V-gene family, and excluded reads lacking a unique V-gene family. To address suspected cross-contamination and a sequencing artifact, a later analysis removed 550 to 750 highly shared, low-generation-probability nucleotide sequences. A later analysis calculated a clonal expansion index for each public chain from normalized within-repertoire ranks of inferred template counts. Generation probabilities in a later analysis came from a VDJ recombination model fitted to out-of-frame rearrangements, and those results were checked against IGoR. A later analysis scored TCR-TCR, TCR-HLA and TCR-CMV co-occurrence with hypergeometric tests, applying a repertoire-size bias correction to TCR pairs. A later analysis estimated false discovery rates by permuting HLA or CMV assignments 20 times. In a later analysis, co-occurring TCRs were grouped with DBSCAN, and TCRdist sequence similarity was added when clustering was performed within HLA-allele-positive subsets. Repertoires with fewer than 30,000 or more than 120,000 public chains were left out of co-occurrence clustering, as were five repertoires with anomalous nucleotide sharing. Sourced from immuneACCESS, this table was stored by TCRdb with only in-frame sequences that have V and J called. A share of the clones is absent; for the studies checked, an unresolved V gene accounts for under half, and the remainder has no known explanation. The D gene and trimming were derived from the DNA, and the V and J assignments and clone size from that table. In all, the sample holds about 130,000 clones, and about 8.5% of those were seen once. 5.5% of the sample rests with the top ten.

Looking up the germline V gene yields CDR1 SGHTA and CDR2 FQGNSA. The CDR3, cysteine through phenylalanine, is 15 amino acids long. Only the CDR3 DNA is retained, 45 bases long and in frame from the first base. V is pruned by 0 bases and J by 7 bases, leaving 1 base of the junction without a gene match. A few counts support this clone. The clone's antigen remains unknown. No much larger clonotype is one base removed from it; base qualities were not supplied. The cohort was made up of several hundred healthy bone marrow donors. Cohort members were all nominally healthy when sampled, although unrecorded immune exposures were likely present. The donor was CMV seronegative and was included in the group of 352 seronegative cohort members. A peripheral blood sample was provided by each donor, and peripheral blood mononuclear cells were used for TCR beta sequencing. The Qiagen DNeasy Blood Extraction Kit was used to extract genomic DNA from the blood cell samples.

Results the study describes overall, beyond this receptor: Because the 87-base-pair reads could not distinguish some IMGT-functional V segments, including TRBV6-2 and TRBV6-3, those segments were excluded. In a later analysis, most CMV-associated TCR beta chains were found to appear HLA-restricted, with HLA associations seemingly driven largely by CMV exposure. A group of highly shared sequence variants was considered likely to be a technical artifact of the sequencing pipeline. In an earlier analysis of some 500 of the donors, most TCR beta V segments appeared in productive rearrangements about 87% or about 30% of the time, broadly matching IMGT annotations. At a false discovery rate of 0.05, a later analysis linked roughly 17,000 TCR beta sequences to specific HLA alleles. In a later analysis, TCR association rates were found to vary across HLA loci, with the most associated TCRs seen for DRB1 alleles and the fewest for HLA-C alleles. In vitro tests confirmed that three of the cytomegalovirus-associated TCR beta chains recognize cytomegalovirus antigens. CMV serostatus was the only immune exposure information available for the cohort. An association between a missense DCLRE1C variant and V-gene and J-gene trimming of TCR beta chains was found in a later genetic analysis and replicated in an independent cohort. A further reported finding was that TCR beta sequences accurately predicted the HLA-A and HLA-B alleles for most subjects in the first cohort. Because HLA typing was unavailable for some donors at each locus, only the typed subset was used in association tests. In a later analysis, HLA-associated TCR beta chains showed more clonal expansion and lower generation probabilities than non-associated chains that were equally common. Only TCR beta chains were sequenced in this cohort, and the absence of alpha or paired-chain data limited detectable features. A later analysis reported that several top co-occurrence clusters appeared linked to parvovirus B19, influenza, CMV and Epstein-Barr virus. Presence/absence analyses assumed roughly uniform sequencing depth across donors, an assumption that may not hold. Because counts were too low, 15 to 20 rarely observed V segments, including chromosome 9 orphons, were left out of the earlier analysis of 587 of the donors. According to a later genetic analysis, donors in an Asian-associated ancestry cluster had fewer N-insertions in productive TCRs than the roughly 700-donor mean. Linkage disequilibrium might explain the correlated functional status among segregating V segments, but an unknown experimental factor could not be excluded. Most TCR sequences were seen in very few donors, while some public TCRs were found in many individuals. The classifier was reported to diagnose cytomegalovirus status with high specificity and sensitivity in both the original and validation cohorts. The authors suggested that the approach could potentially be generalized to other disease states and immunological phenotypes. When HLA alleles, especially DR and DQ, strongly co-occurred, TCR associations were difficult to assign to individual alleles. A total of about 180 TCR beta chains were listed by the study as associated with cytomegalovirus.

Sequencing was carried out using PBMCs. This chain is built from TRBV7-2 and TRBJ1-4, with TRBD1 identical over 11 junction bases. The sequence came from a middle-aged man in good health and CMV-seronegative. The DNA sequence reads TGTGCCAGCAGCTTAGCGGGGACAGGGGGTGAAAAACTGTTTTTT. The resulting protein is CASSLAGTGGEKLFF.